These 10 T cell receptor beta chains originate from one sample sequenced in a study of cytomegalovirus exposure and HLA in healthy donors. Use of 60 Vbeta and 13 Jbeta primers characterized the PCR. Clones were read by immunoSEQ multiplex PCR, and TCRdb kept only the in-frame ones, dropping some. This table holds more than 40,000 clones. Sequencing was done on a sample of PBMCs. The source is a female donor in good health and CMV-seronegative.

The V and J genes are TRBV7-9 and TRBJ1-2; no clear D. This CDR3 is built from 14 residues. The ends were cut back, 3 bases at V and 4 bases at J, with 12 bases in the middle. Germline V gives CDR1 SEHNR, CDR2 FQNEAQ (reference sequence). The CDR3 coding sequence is TGTGCCAGCAGCTTTTTGACGGACTCCTATGGCTACACCTTC. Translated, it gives CASSFLTDSYGYTF.

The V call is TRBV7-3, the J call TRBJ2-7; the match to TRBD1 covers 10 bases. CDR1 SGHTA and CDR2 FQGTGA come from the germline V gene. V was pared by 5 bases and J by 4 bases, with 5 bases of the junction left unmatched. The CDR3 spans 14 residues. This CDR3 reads CASSRDRGGYEQYF. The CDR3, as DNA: TGTGCCAGCAGCCGGGACAGGGGTGGATACGAGCAGTACTTC.

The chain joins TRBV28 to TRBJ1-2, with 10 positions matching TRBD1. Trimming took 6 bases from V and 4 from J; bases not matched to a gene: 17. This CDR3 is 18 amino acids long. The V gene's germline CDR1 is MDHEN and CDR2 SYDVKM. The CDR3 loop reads CASRGVRQGAFPSYGYTF. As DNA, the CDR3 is TGTGCCAGCAGGGGGGTGAGACAGGGGGCATTCCCAAGCTATGGCTACACCTTC.

The CDR3 nucleotides are TGTGCCAGCAGTGAATCTTCAGGTCAGCCCCAGCATTTT. Protein sequence: CASSESSGQPQHF. The V call is TRBV2, the J call TRBJ1-5; D gene uncertain. The germline CDR1 and CDR2 sequences are SNHLY and FYNNEI. The CDR3 loop spans 13 amino acids. V was shortened by 2 bases and J by 6 bases, with 8 bases between the two germline ends.

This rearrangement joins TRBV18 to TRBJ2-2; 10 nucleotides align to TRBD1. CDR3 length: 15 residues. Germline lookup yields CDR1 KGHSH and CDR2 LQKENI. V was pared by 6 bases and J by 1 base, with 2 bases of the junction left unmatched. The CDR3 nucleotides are TGTGCCAGCTCGTGGACAGGGGGGAACACCGGGGAGCTGTTTTTT. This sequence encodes CASSWTGGNTGELFF. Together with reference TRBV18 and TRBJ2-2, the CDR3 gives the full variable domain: NAGVMQNPRHLVRRRGQEARLRCSPMKGHSHVYWYRQLPEEGLKFMVYLQKENIIDESGMPKERFSAEFPKEGPSILRIQQVVRGDSAAYFCASSWTGGNTGELFFGEGSRLTVL.

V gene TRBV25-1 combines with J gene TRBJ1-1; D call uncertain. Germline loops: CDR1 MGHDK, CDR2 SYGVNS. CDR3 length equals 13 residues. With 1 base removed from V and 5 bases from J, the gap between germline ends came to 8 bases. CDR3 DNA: TGTGCCAGCAGTGAATTGGGCCAGACTGAAGCTTTCTTT. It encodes CASSELGQTEAFF.

For the CDR3, the DNA is TGCAGCGTGGGACGGACAGGACCGGCTGTCAATGAGCAGTTCTTC. Protein product: CSVGRTGPAVNEQFF. V and J are TRBV29-1 and TRBJ2-1, with 7 bases fitting TRBD1. Trimming removed 6 bases from V and 6 bases from J; junction bases left unmatched: 14. CDR3 length equals 15 residues. The V gene's germline CDR1 is SQVTM and CDR2 ANQGSEA.

For the CDR3, the DNA is TGTGCCAGCAGGGGACTTAGCAATCAGCCCCAGCATTTT. Its translation: CASRGLSNQPQHF. The rearrangement joins TRBV2 to TRBJ1-5; weak D call: TRBD1 (5 bases). This CDR3 is 13 amino acids long. Germline loops: CDR1 SNHLY, CDR2 FYNNEI. The V gene lost 6 bases and the J gene lost 0 bases, with 6 bases spanning the gap.

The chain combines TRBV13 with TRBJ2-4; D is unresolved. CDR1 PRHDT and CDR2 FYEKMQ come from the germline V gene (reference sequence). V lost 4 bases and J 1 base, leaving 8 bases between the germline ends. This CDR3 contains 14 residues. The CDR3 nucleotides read TGTGCCAGCAGCTCTTCTATGGCCAAAAACATTCAGTACTTC. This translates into CASSSSMAKNIQYF.

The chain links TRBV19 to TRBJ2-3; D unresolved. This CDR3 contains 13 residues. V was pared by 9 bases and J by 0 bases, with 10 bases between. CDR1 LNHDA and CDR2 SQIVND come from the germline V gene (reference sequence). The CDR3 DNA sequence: TGTGCCAGCTGCGCTTCTAGCACAGATACGCAGTATTTT. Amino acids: CASCASSTDTQYF.